Shown below are 21 T cell receptor beta chains from a single sample sequenced in a study of technical replicates of blood from several donors. Sequencing used immunoSEQ multiplex PCR; TCRdb keeps in-frame clones, though not all of them. The sample records roughly 74,000 clones, roughly nine tenths being singletons. Specimen: T cells isolated from PBMCs. The receptor source for this set is a human donor in good health.

The chain combines TRBV10-3 with TRBJ1-4; D not certain. Trimming removed 3 bases from V and 4 bases from J, with 9 bases in between. CDR1 and CDR2 (germline): ENHRY, SYGVKD. The CDR3 loop spans 14 amino acids. The CDR3 loop is CAISDYRHNEKLFF. CDR3 DNA sequence: TGTGCCATCAGTGATTACAGACATAATGAAAAACTGTTTTTT.

The chain has TRBV11-2 and TRBJ2-7; the match to TRBD2 covers 8 bases. With V trimmed by 5 bases and J by 3 bases, 9 bases remained unmatched. CDR1 SGHAT and CDR2 FQNNGV come from the germline V gene. The CDR3 extends over 15 amino acids. The chain's CDR3 is CASSLISGDHYEQYF. In DNA, the CDR3 is TGTGCCAGCAGCCTAATTAGCGGGGACCACTACGAGCAGTACTTC.

The rearrangement links TRBV4-1 to TRBJ2-7, with D perhaps TRBD1 (6 bases). The CDR3 totals 15 residues. Germline lookup yields CDR1 MGHRA and CDR2 YSYEKL. The V end was cut by 0 bases, the J end by 2 bases, with 11 bases between. The CDR3 region has the DNA TGCGCCAGCAGCCAAGAAGGGACACAGGCCTACGAGCAGTACTTC. It specifies CASSQEGTQAYEQYF.

The rearrangement links TRBV28 to TRBJ1-2; 7 bases match TRBD1. Trimming cost V 3 bases and J 4 bases; bases outside gene matches: 5. The germline V gene has CDR1 MDHEN and CDR2 SYDVKM. The CDR3 consists of 14 residues. The CDR3 protein is CASSFGTASYGYTF. The CDR3 DNA reads as TGTGCCAGCAGTTTTGGGACAGCCTCCTATGGCTACACCTTC.

V and J are TRBV7-3 and TRBJ2-3; 7 bases are a match to TRBD1. Germline V CDR1 and CDR2: SGHTA, FQGTGA. CDR3 length equals 12 residues. J was trimmed by 5 bases and V by 6 bases; bases with no gene match: 2. CDR3 nucleotide sequence: TGTGCCAGCAGTACAGGGGAAGATACGCAGTATTTT. Translated: CASSTGEDTQYF.

This chain's CDR3 is CASSVDSLNQPQHF. In DNA form, the CDR3 reads TGTGCCAGCAGTGTTGACAGCTTAAATCAGCCCCAGCATTTT. This chain connects TRBV28 to TRBJ1-5; maybe TRBD1 (5 bases). V was cut by 5 bases and J by 4 bases, with 12 bases left in between. The germline V gene has CDR1 MDHEN and CDR2 SYDVKM. The CDR3 loop spans 14 amino acids.

The genes are TRBV5-1 and TRBJ1-5; D unresolved. V was pared by 2 bases and J by 7 bases, with 10 bases between. Germline lookup yields CDR1 SGHRS and CDR2 YFSETQ. CDR3 size: 13 residues. For the CDR3, the DNA is TGCGCCAGCAGCTTCGACACATCCCAGCCCCAGCATTTT. Protein sequence: CASSFDTSQPQHF.

This clone came up a few times. The gene calls are TRBV7-3 and TRBJ1-2, with a weak D call TRBD1 (6 bases). Germline V gives CDR1 SGHTA, CDR2 FQGTGA. V gave up 5 bases and J gave up 7 bases, with 20 bases separating them. The CDR3 loop spans 15 amino acids. The chain's CDR3 is CASSTPKKTGLGYTF. CDR3 coding DNA: TGTGCCAGCAGCACTCCAAAGAAGACAGGCCTTGGCTACACCTTC.

This clone was seen only a few times. The gene calls are TRBV7-9 and TRBJ1-2; 9 bases line up with TRBD1. Germline V lookup: CDR1 SEHNR, CDR2 FQNEAQ (reference sequence). V was pared by 5 bases and J by 3 bases, with 7 bases of the junction left unmatched. The CDR3 runs to 15 residues. The DNA of the CDR3 is TGTGCCAGCAGCCCGAGACAGGGGGTGTACTATGGCTACACCTTC. Encoded protein: CASSPRQGVYYGYTF.

The V and J genes are TRBV4-3 and TRBJ1-4; D gene uncertain. CDR1 is LGHNA, CDR2 YSLEER, per germline. The CDR3 contains 16 residues. V shed 0 bases and J shed 0 bases, with 8 bases lying between them. The CDR3 here is CASSQDWGATNEKLFF. The CDR3, as DNA: TGCGCCAGCAGCCAAGATTGGGGAGCAACTAATGAAAAACTGTTTTTT.

The chain employs TRBV28 and TRBJ1-1, with TRBD1 matching over 10 bases. V lost 5 bases and J lost 0; bases outside the gene matches: 9. CDR1 is MDHEN, CDR2 SYDVKM, per germline. CDR3 length equals 17 residues. In DNA form, the CDR3 reads TGTGCCAGCAGTACCTCTGGACAGGGGGGTCTGAACACTGAAGCTTTCTTT. It codes for CASSTSGQGGLNTEAFF.

The chain couples TRBV5-4 to TRBJ2-1, with 10 bases that match TRBD2. CDR3 length equals 15 residues. Trimming took 1 base from V and 4 from J; bases not matched to a gene: 2. CDR1 and CDR2 from the germline V gene are SGHNT and YYREEE (reference sequence). As DNA, the CDR3 is TGTGCCAGCAGCTTGACTAGCGGGACATACAATGAGCAGTTCTTC. Protein product: CASSLTSGTYNEQFF.

This chain joins TRBV28 and TRBJ1-2; 12 bases are a match to TRBD1. Germline V CDR1 and CDR2: MDHEN, SYDVKM. The CDR3 runs 16 residues. V shed 6 bases and J 4 bases; nucleotides not matched to a gene: 9. CDR3 residues: CASSSSGTGGAYGYTF. CDR3 DNA sequence: TGTGCCAGCAGCTCCTCCGGGACAGGGGGCGCCTATGGCTACACCTTC.

The chain joins TRBV6-5 to TRBJ2-7; D ambiguous. Trimming left V 3 bases short and J 2 bases short, with 11 bases between. Germline V gene data show CDR1 as MNHEY and CDR2 as SVGAGI. This CDR3 spans 14 amino acids. The CDR3 DNA reads TGTGCCAGCAGTTATCCTACTCCTCCCTACGAGCAGTACTTC. Its translation: CASSYPTPPYEQYF.

The chain links TRBV27 to TRBJ1-5; 7 bases are a match to TRBD1. Germline CDR1 is MNHEY and CDR2 is SMNVEV (reference sequence). The CDR3 spans 14 residues. V lost 6 bases and J lost 2; bases outside the gene matches: 4. The CDR3: CASSGTAGNQPQHF. As DNA, the CDR3 is TGTGCCAGCAGCGGGACAGCCGGCAATCAGCCCCAGCATTTT.

The chain uses TRBV19 and TRBJ1-1; tentatively, D is TRBD1 (6 bases). V was shortened by 7 bases and J by 0 bases, with 9 bases between the two germline ends. The CDR3 sequence is 13 residues long. Germline lookup yields CDR1 LNHDA and CDR2 SQIVND (reference sequence). The CDR3, as DNA: TGTGCCAGTATCGGACAGCTGAACACTGAAGCTTTCTTT. Its protein product is CASIGQLNTEAFF.

The rearrangement uses TRBV7-8 and TRBJ1-5, with a weak D call TRBD1 (5 bases). CDR1 is SGHVS, CDR2 FQNEAQ, per germline. Trimming left V 5 bases short and J 3 bases short, with 11 bases between. The CDR3 consists of 14 residues. The CDR3 loop reads CASSTDIVNQPQHF. CDR3 nucleotide sequence: TGTGCCAGCAGCACGGACATTGTCAATCAGCCCCAGCATTTT.

This chain links TRBV5-6 with TRBJ2-7, with D perhaps TRBD1 (6 bases). The CDR3 has 14 residues. Germline CDR1 SGHDT, CDR2 YYEEEE. Trimming left V 4 bases short and J 3 bases short, with 14 bases between. CDR3 sequence (DNA): TGTGCCAGCAGCCCTGGACAGTTTATCTACGAGCAGTACTTC. This sequence encodes CASSPGQFIYEQYF.

This chain links TRBV10-3 with TRBJ2-7; 7 bases align to TRBD1. J lost 3 bases, V lost 10 bases, and 6 bases had no gene match. In germline, CDR1 is ENHRY, CDR2 SYGVKD. CDR3 size: 12 residues. The CDR3 bases are TGTGCCACGTTAGACAGGGACTACGAGCAGTACTTC. The encoded protein is CATLDRDYEQYF.

This clone was seen a single time. The chain links TRBV4-3 to TRBJ1-1; D remains ambiguous. The CDR3 length is 14 residues. The germline CDR1 and CDR2 sequences are LGHNA and YSLEER. Trimming pared 0 bases from V and 8 bases from J, leaving 13 bases between. The CDR3 here is CASSQESWSGEAFF. The DNA of the CDR3 is TGCGCCAGCAGCCAAGAAAGCTGGTCGGGGGAAGCTTTCTTT.

V is TRBV4-1 and J is TRBJ2-7; a weak D match, TRBD1 (6 bases). Germline V CDR1 and CDR2: MGHRA, YSYEKL. Trimming removed 5 bases from V and 2 bases from J, with 10 bases in between. CDR3 size: 13 residues. CDR3 amino acids: CASSRTEAYEQYF. Written as DNA, the CDR3 is TGCGCCAGCAGCAGGACAGAGGCCTACGAGCAGTACTTC.